Sequencing of this TCR beta chain was carried out in a study of cytomegalovirus exposure and HLA in healthy donors (dated by TCRdb to 2016 to 2017). Background for the entire study: In an earlier analysis of some 610 of the donors, 276 Gb of sequence data and 90 million to 120 million unique TCR beta sequences from some 170 million T cells were reported. All discovery cohort repertoires had been generated on a single sequencing platform. An early release covering about 600 HLA-typed donors comprised approximately 300 gigabases of sequencing data and approximately 80 million unique TCR sequences. The study profiled the T cell repertoires of around 700 subjects by immunosequencing and related them to cytomegalovirus serostatus. A later genetic analysis took genome-wide SNP genotypes for about 55% of the 666 donors and used that subset as a discovery cohort. The study aimed to test whether cataloging public T cell receptors could reveal signatures of past pathogen exposure. An earlier analysis of 587 of the donors used high-throughput TCR beta sequencing to judge whether each TCR beta V gene segment behaved as functional or pseudogenic. HLA typing covered class I and class II loci at four-digit resolution. Along with the roughly 670-subject first cohort, a separate validation cohort of more than 90 different subjects was used. Four to six DR-DQ haplotypes were handled as single units for association and clustering, since linkage in the cohort was strong. The number of donors typed differed by locus, with roughly 620-630 for A, B, C, DRB1 and DQB1, approximately 500 for DQA1, 600 to 610 for DPA1, and under 490 for DPB1. A later analysis re-examined previously published TCR beta repertoires from roughly 720 donors and added high-resolution HLA genotyping to investigate patterns of TCR occurrence. Alongside the repertoire data, information on donor age, sex, ethnicity and CMV serostatus was compiled. On average, roughly 250,000 unique TCR beta nucleotide sequences were sequenced per donor among about 400 genotyped donors of the cohort, with 15% to 20% of those sequences being non-productive. To predict cytomegalovirus infection status, the study brought together high-throughput TCR immunosequencing, statistical association of individual TCRs with disease status, and machine learning. Of the roughly 400 genotyped donors, roughly 80% were placed in the genetic ancestry cluster associated with self-reported Caucasian donors. Rather than drawing on any new phenotypic data, the later analysis identified candidate immune exposures from TCR beta sequences and the way those sequences occurred across donors.

The cohort consisted of more than 650 healthy bone marrow donors. At the time of sampling, all cohort members were nominally healthy, though unrecorded immune exposures were likely present. The donor was CMV seropositive and was included in the group of approximately 310 seropositive cohort members. Each donor provided a peripheral blood sample, and peripheral blood mononuclear cells were used for TCR beta sequencing. The Qiagen DNeasy Blood Extraction Kit was used to extract genomic DNA from the blood cell samples. The CDR1 and CDR2 encoded by the germline V gene are SGHAT and FQNNGV. The junction shows trimming of 2 bases on V and 9 bases on J, plus 14 bases between the germline ends. The CDR3 spans 14 residues, from the cysteine through the phenylalanine. CDR3 DNA is the only sequence kept; it has 42 bases, read in frame from the first base. This clone was recorded only once. Its target antigen remains unknown. The input lacks base qualities; no much larger clone sits a single base away.

Libraries were made using the immunoSEQ multiplex PCR assay. A mixture of 60 forward primers for TCR Vbeta segments and 13 reverse primers for TCR Jbeta segments was used in the multiplex PCR. The CDR3 region of rearranged TCR beta genes was amplified from genomic DNA by a multiplex PCR assay. The amplified TCR beta libraries were sequenced on the Illumina HiSeq System as 87-base-pair reads. On the authors' methods: A later analysis tallied 75 million to 85 million unique TCR beta chains across the approximately 670 repertoires, and some 10 million of those chains were shared by two or more donors. To remove PCR and sequencing errors, raw reads were error-corrected and collapsed into unique sequences using a nearest-neighbor algorithm that merged closely related sequences. To assign V, D and J gene segments, CDR3 sequences were aligned to IMGT reference sequences. For a sequence to be retained, a match of at least six nucleotides was required to both a V gene segment and a J gene segment. A rearrangement counted as productive if the CDR3 had no stop codons and remained in frame with V and J, and every other rearrangement counted as non-productive. Following IMGT convention, CDR3 was defined as the stretch from the second conserved V-encoded cysteine to the conserved J-encoded phenylalanine. The earlier analysis of a few hundred of the donors excluded any sequence lacking an unambiguous match to a single V gene segment. An earlier analysis of a few hundred of the donors classified V segments as functional when productive rearrangements were above 56.7% and as segregating when the standard deviation between donors was above 5%. To diagnose cytomegalovirus status from the catalog of TCR beta chain sequences, a statistical classification framework was built. A later analysis assigned V and J genes by comparing TCR nucleotide sequences with IMGT/GENE-DB human TR gene sequences. In a later analysis, CDR3 sequences and most-parsimonious VDJ recombination scenarios were assigned using the TCRdist pipeline. In a later analysis, each TCR beta chain was defined by its CDR3 amino acid sequence together with its V-gene family, and reads lacking a unique V-gene family were excluded. As a way to deal with suspected cross-contamination and a sequencing artifact, a later analysis dropped 450 to 700 nucleotide sequences that were highly shared and had low generation probability. A later analysis calculated a clonal expansion index for each public chain from normalized within-repertoire ranks of inferred template counts. In a later analysis, generation probabilities were computed using a VDJ recombination model fitted to out-of-frame rearrangements, and the results were checked against IGoR. In a later analysis, TCR-TCR, TCR-HLA and TCR-CMV co-occurrence was scored with hypergeometric tests, and a repertoire-size bias correction was applied to TCR pairs. In a later analysis, false discovery rates were estimated by permuting HLA or CMV assignments 20 times. A later analysis grouped co-occurring TCRs with DBSCAN, adding TCRdist sequence similarity when clustering within HLA-allele-positive subsets. Co-occurrence clustering excluded repertoires with fewer than 30,000 or more than 120,000 public chains, plus five with anomalous nucleotide sharing. Here the immuneACCESS table is served through TCRdb, limited to in-frame sequences with V and J called. Missing clones are a known gap in these copies; in checked studies unresolved V genes cover under half, and the rest lacks a known reason. The DNA was the basis for D and trimming; V, J and clone size are from that table. The sample has fewer than 200,000 clones on record, around 80% of them singletons. The ten top clones hold roughly 4.7% of the sample.

The paper's findings and limits, for the study overall: In a later analysis, most CMV-associated TCR beta chains were found to appear HLA-restricted, with HLA associations seemingly driven largely by CMV exposure. The earlier analysis of some 540 of the donors excluded over 15 rarely observed V segments, including chromosome 9 orphons, because counts were too low. Because HLA typing was missing for some donors at each locus, association tests included only the typed subset. In a later analysis, HLA-associated TCR beta chains showed more clonal expansion and lower generation probabilities than non-associated chains that were equally common. When HLA alleles, especially DR and DQ, strongly co-occurred, TCR associations were difficult to assign to individual alleles. Correlated functional status among segregating V segments might reflect linkage disequilibrium, but an unknown experimental factor could not be ruled out. In vitro tests confirmed that three of the cytomegalovirus-associated TCR beta chains recognize cytomegalovirus antigens. While some public TCRs were present in many individuals, most TCR sequences turned up only very rarely across donors. In both the original and validation cohorts, the classifier was reported to diagnose cytomegalovirus status with high specificity and sensitivity. Immune exposure information for the cohort was limited to CMV serostatus. In a later analysis, TCR association rates were found to vary across HLA loci, with the most associated TCRs seen for DRB1 alleles and the fewest for HLA-C alleles. Presence/absence analyses assumed roughly uniform sequencing depth across donors, an assumption that may not hold. At a false discovery rate of 0.05, a later analysis linked some 18,000 TCR beta sequences to specific HLA alleles. A later genetic analysis reported fewer N-insertions in productive TCRs among donors in an Asian-associated ancestry cluster than the roughly 620-donor mean. Some IMGT-functional V segments, including TRBV6-2 and TRBV6-3, could not be told apart with the 87-base-pair reads, so those segments were excluded. In this cohort, only TCR beta chains were sequenced, and detectable features were limited by the absence of alpha or paired-chain data. A cluster of highly shared sequence variants was judged likely to be a technical artifact of the sequencing pipeline. V-gene and J-gene trimming of TCR beta chains was associated with a missense DCLRE1C variant in a later genetic analysis, and the association was replicated in an independent cohort. The authors suggested that the approach could potentially be generalized to other disease states and immunological phenotypes. In an earlier analysis of fewer than 700 of the donors, most TCR beta V segments appeared in productive rearrangements about 87% or about 30% of the time, broadly matching IMGT annotations. A later analysis reported that several top co-occurrence clusters appeared linked to parvovirus B19, influenza, CMV and Epstein-Barr virus. A further reported finding was that TCR beta sequences accurately predicted the HLA-A and HLA-B alleles for most subjects in the first cohort. The study gave a list of 150 to 200 TCR beta chains associated with cytomegalovirus.

Recombination connected TRBV11-2 to TRBJ2-1; 5 matching bases give a weak D call of TRBD2. Specimen: PBMCs. The source of this sequence is a woman aged 45-65 years in good health and CMV-seropositive. The DNA sequence reads TGTGCCAGCAGCTTACGGGATTTGGTGGGTGAGCAGTTCTTC. Its coded protein is CASSLRDLVGEQFF.